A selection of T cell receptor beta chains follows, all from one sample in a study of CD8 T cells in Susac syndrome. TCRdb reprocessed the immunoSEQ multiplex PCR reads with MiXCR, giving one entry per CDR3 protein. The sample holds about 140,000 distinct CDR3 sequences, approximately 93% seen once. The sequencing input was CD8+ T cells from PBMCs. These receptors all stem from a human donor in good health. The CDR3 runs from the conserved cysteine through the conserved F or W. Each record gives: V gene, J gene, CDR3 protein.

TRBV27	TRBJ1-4	CASRLGGEMKWEKLFF
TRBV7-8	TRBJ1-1	CASSLVPAGEAFF
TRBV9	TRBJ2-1	CASSPPAGLAENYNEQFF
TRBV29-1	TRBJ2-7	CSVEMGGTFSYEQYF
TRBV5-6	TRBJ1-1	CASSFQTEAFF
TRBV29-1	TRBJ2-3	CSVDDLDTDTQYF
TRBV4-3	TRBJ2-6	CASSPDSGANVLTF
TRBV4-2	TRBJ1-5	CASSQATGKQPQHF
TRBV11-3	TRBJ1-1	CASSARGGSTEAFF
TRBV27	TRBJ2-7	CATGSGTVVYF
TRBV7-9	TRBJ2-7	CASSPEEAGVAYEQYF
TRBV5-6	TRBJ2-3	CASSLVRRADTQYF
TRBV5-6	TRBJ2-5	CASSLDRGGETQYF
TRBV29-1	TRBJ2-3	CSVGGLAGVVEDTQYF
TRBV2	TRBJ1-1	CASRFGTEAFF
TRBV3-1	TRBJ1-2	CASSQWGGTYGYTF
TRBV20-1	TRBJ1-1	CSARDGDRAEVGGTEAFF
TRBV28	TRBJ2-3	CASRDGTQYF
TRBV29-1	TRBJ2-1	CSVPGPSEEQFF
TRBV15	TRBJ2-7	CATSREPTGYEQYF
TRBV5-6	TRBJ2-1	CASSFVNEQFF